This is a list of T cell receptor beta chains from one sample in a study of blood T cell repertoires in COVID-19. The table came from immunoSEQ multiplex PCR; TCRdb's copy has only in-frame clones and leaves some out. The table includes tens of thousands of clones, approximately 90% detected once. Sequencing was done on a sample of peripheral blood. All receptors derive from a man aged 55 to 69 with acute or convalescent COVID-19. Both conserved end residues are part of each CDR3.

v_call: TRBV5-1; j_call: TRBJ2-3; cdr3_length: 16; cdr3_aa: CASSLGPSEGTDTQYF
v_call: TRBV19; j_call: TRBJ1-6; cdr3_length: 17; cdr3_aa: CASSIRGQSSYNSPLHF
v_call: TRBV7-2; j_call: TRBJ1-5; cdr3_length: 14; cdr3_aa: CASSLWTGGQPQHF
v_call: TRBV19; j_call: TRBJ1-5; cdr3_length: 15; cdr3_aa: CASSINRGTGQPQHF
v_call: TRBV4-2; j_call: TRBJ2-7; cdr3_length: 16; cdr3_aa: CASSQAPSSGSYEQYF
v_call: TRBV5-6; j_call: TRBJ1-6; cdr3_length: 14; cdr3_aa: CASSLGQGNSPLHF
v_call: TRBV6-5; j_call: TRBJ1-4; cdr3_length: 14; cdr3_aa: CASRMTGSNEKLFF
v_call: TRBV7-9; j_call: TRBJ1-2; cdr3_length: 11; cdr3_aa: CASLGGEGYTF
v_call: TRBV30; j_call: TRBJ1-2; cdr3_length: 14; cdr3_aa: CAWSVLMGPYGYTF
v_call: TRBV9; j_call: TRBJ2-7; cdr3_length: 16; cdr3_aa: CASGRGQGALGYEQYF
v_call: TRBV19; j_call: TRBJ1-4; cdr3_length: 15; cdr3_aa: CASSYWTGGNEKLFF
v_call: TRBV19; j_call: TRBJ1-4; cdr3_length: 16; cdr3_aa: CASSSSYGGIGEKLFF
v_call: TRBV5-1; j_call: TRBJ1-6; cdr3_length: 17; cdr3_aa: CASSGGTWGSYNSPLHF
v_call: TRBV12-5; j_call: TRBJ1-4; cdr3_length: 15; cdr3_aa: CASGRTSATNEKLFF
v_call: TRBV10-3; j_call: TRBJ1-5; cdr3_length: 14; cdr3_aa: CATWTGEGNQPQHF
v_call: TRBV4-3; j_call: TRBJ1-1; cdr3_length: 14; cdr3_aa: CASSQETRYTEAFF
v_call: TRBV13; j_call: TRBJ2-4; cdr3_length: 14; cdr3_aa: CASSRTGTKNIQYF
v_call: TRBV19; j_call: TRBJ2-4; cdr3_length: 11; cdr3_aa: CASIGGHIQYF
v_call: TRBV7-9; j_call: TRBJ2-2; cdr3_length: 14; cdr3_aa: CASTNQGVTGELFF
v_call: TRBV4-3; j_call: TRBJ1-3; cdr3_length: 15; cdr3_aa: CASSQVAGFGNTIYF
v_call: TRBV6-2/TRBV6-3; j_call: TRBJ2-7; cdr3_length: 15; cdr3_aa: CASSSVAGATYEQYF
v_call: TRBV7-2; j_call: TRBJ2-3; cdr3_length: 14; cdr3_aa: CASSLTSSTDTQYF
v_call: TRBV15; j_call: TRBJ2-5; cdr3_length: 18; cdr3_aa: CATSRPGGSGGPGETQYF
v_call: TRBV5-1; j_call: TRBJ1-2; cdr3_length: 15; cdr3_aa: CASSNRGQGPVGYTF
v_call: TRBV27; j_call: TRBJ2-7; cdr3_length: 14; cdr3_aa: CASSRQGGSYEQYF
v_call: TRBV13; j_call: TRBJ1-2; cdr3_length: 14; cdr3_aa: CASSFGQGSGGYTF
v_call: TRBV5-6; j_call: TRBJ1-2; cdr3_length: 14; cdr3_aa: CASSPRTGGLGYTF
v_call: TRBV4-2; j_call: TRBJ2-2; cdr3_length: 15; cdr3_aa: CASSQSSLVPGELFF
v_call: TRBV7-2; j_call: TRBJ1-5; cdr3_length: 17; cdr3_aa: CASSLLGTGTGNQPQHF
v_call: TRBV29-1; j_call: TRBJ2-3; cdr3_length: 20; cdr3_aa: CSVVGHLAAHTQSSTDTQYF
v_call: TRBV9; j_call: TRBJ1-2; cdr3_length: 16; cdr3_aa: CASSVGVGQGSGGYTF
v_call: TRBV19; j_call: TRBJ2-2; cdr3_length: 14; cdr3_aa: CASTGQSNTGELFF
v_call: TRBV10-3; j_call: TRBJ1-2; cdr3_length: 14; cdr3_aa: CAISEGQGLYGYTF
v_call: TRBV2; j_call: TRBJ1-2; cdr3_length: 12; cdr3_aa: CASRTGNRGYTF
v_call: TRBV5-1; j_call: TRBJ2-5; cdr3_length: 13; cdr3_aa: CASSLGIAETQYF
v_call: TRBV2; j_call: TRBJ2-3; cdr3_length: 15; cdr3_aa: CASSVTFTSTDTQYF
v_call: TRBV18; j_call: TRBJ1-2; cdr3_length: 18; cdr3_aa: CASSPTTALGGRDYGYTF
v_call: TRBV18; j_call: TRBJ1-1; cdr3_length: 17; cdr3_aa: CANSRLIDRDLNTEAFF
v_call: TRBV24-1; j_call: TRBJ2-1; cdr3_length: 11; cdr3_aa: CATSDLYEQFF
v_call: TRBV30; j_call: TRBJ2-7; cdr3_length: 15; cdr3_aa: CAWSPKIHRVREQYF
v_call: TRBV11-2; j_call: TRBJ1-1; cdr3_length: 14; cdr3_aa: CASSAAPGDTEAFF
v_call: TRBV4-3; j_call: TRBJ2-3; cdr3_length: 17; cdr3_aa: CASSQDFRTPLEDTQYF
v_call: TRBV7-7; j_call: TRBJ2-1; cdr3_length: 13; cdr3_aa: CASSPARGYEQFF
v_call: TRBV2; j_call: TRBJ2-3; cdr3_length: 13; cdr3_aa: CASRRIEADTQYF
v_call: TRBV5-1; j_call: TRBJ2-1; cdr3_length: 13; cdr3_aa: CASSLMPGNEQFF
v_call: TRBV4-2; j_call: TRBJ1-2; cdr3_length: 13; cdr3_aa: CASRGEEVIGYTF
v_call: TRBV9; j_call: TRBJ1-3; cdr3_length: 15; cdr3_aa: CASSVQGNSGNTIYF
v_call: TRBV7-9; j_call: TRBJ1-1; cdr3_length: 15; cdr3_aa: CASSPSGTVNTEAFF
v_call: TRBV5-5; j_call: TRBJ2-3; cdr3_length: 13; cdr3_aa: CASSPGGTDTQYF